Listed below are T cell receptor beta chains from one sample, sequenced in a study of cytomegalovirus exposure and HLA in healthy donors. Clones were sequenced by immunoSEQ multiplex PCR, and TCRdb holds only the in-frame ones, with some missing. The sample yields roughly 100,000 clones, under 85% seen once. The sample comprised PBMCs. These receptors all stem from a man in his forties in good health and CMV-seronegative. Both conserved end residues are part of each CDR3. D genes are given only for firm matches. Only some rows state a clone size, as once, few, many or a class for expanded clones.

cdr3_aa cdr3_nt d_call clone_size j_call v_call
CASGTDVNTEAFF TGTGCCAGTGGGACAGACGTGAACACTGAAGCTTTCTTT TRBD1 - TRBJ1-1 TRBV19
CASTSQGTGELFF TGTGCCAGCACCTCACAGGGGACCGGGGAGCTGTTTTTT TRBD1 - TRBJ2-2 TRBV6-5
CASRGQGGVQFF TGCGCCAGCAGGGGACAGGGCGGGGTGCAGTTCTTC TRBD1 - TRBJ2-1 TRBV4-3
CASSLSPGPNQPQHF TGTGCCAGCAGCTTGTCCCCAGGGCCCAATCAGCCCCAGCATTTT - few TRBJ1-5 TRBV5-6
CASRSSLAGANNEQFF TGCGCCAGCAGATCAAGCCTAGCGGGGGCTAACAATGAGCAGTTCTTC TRBD2 - TRBJ2-1 TRBV4-3
CASSHTGGGYGYTF TGTGCCAGCAGTCATACAGGGGGGGGCTATGGCTACACCTTC TRBD1 - TRBJ1-2 TRBV27
CASSLAEGTANYGYTF TGTGCCAGCAGCTTGGCCGAGGGTACCGCTAACTATGGCTACACCTTC - - TRBJ1-2 TRBV5-4
CASSQAGTHQETQYF TGTGCCAGCAGCCAAGCAGGGACACACCAAGAGACCCAGTACTTC - few TRBJ2-5 TRBV14
CASRDDRASATQYF TGTGCCAGCAGGGATGACAGGGCATCGGCTACGCAGTATTTT TRBD1 few TRBJ2-3 TRBV6-5
CASSAPRQPLSYNEQFF TGTGCCAGCAGCGCGCCGCGGCAGCCCCTATCCTACAATGAGCAGTTCTTC - - TRBJ2-1 TRBV21-1
CASSEYPPPGANTMSETQYF TGTGCCAGCAGTGAATACCCACCCCCAGGGGCAAACACCATGTCGGAGACCCAGTACTTC - - TRBJ2-5 TRBV6-1
CASSIGAGAGGLNQPQHF TGTGCCAGTAGTATAGGAGCTGGGGCAGGGGGGTTGAATCAGCCCCAGCATTTT TRBD1 - TRBJ1-5 TRBV19
CATSMVTGGPYEQYF TGTGCCACCAGCATGGTGACAGGGGGACCCTACGAGCAGTACTTC TRBD1 - TRBJ2-7 TRBV15
CASSSRTDMNTEAFF TGCGCCAGCAGCTCCAGGACAGACATGAACACTGAAGCTTTCTTT - - TRBJ1-1 TRBV5-1
CASSPTGADEQYF TGTGCCAGTTCGCCGACAGGGGCGGACGAGCAGTACTTC TRBD1 - TRBJ2-7 TRBV19
CASSYGGLGPQHF TGTGCCAGCAGTTACGGCGGCCTGGGGCCCCAGCATTTT - - TRBJ1-5 TRBV6-5
CATSRGEGLVGNTEAFF TGTGCCACCAGCAGAGGGGAGGGATTGGTGGGGAACACTGAAGCTTTCTTT - - TRBJ1-1 TRBV15
CASSDPLAERTDTQYF TGTGCCAGCAGCGACCCACTAGCTGAGCGCACAGATACGCAGTATTTT - - TRBJ2-3 TRBV5-4
CASSPSQGAREKLFF TGTGCCAGCAGTCCCTCACAGGGGGCTAGAGAAAAACTGTTTTTT TRBD1 - TRBJ1-4 TRBV28
CASSSGQGRLDGYTF TGTGCCAGCAGTTCAGGACAGGGGCGTCTTGATGGCTACACCTTC TRBD1 - TRBJ1-2 TRBV25-1
CASSLLGGNQPQHF TGTGCCAGCAGCTTATTGGGGGGAAATCAGCCCCAGCATTTT - - TRBJ1-5 TRBV7-9
CASSYRDRTYEQYF TGTGCCAGCAGTTACCGGGACAGGACCTACGAGCAGTACTTC TRBD1 - TRBJ2-7 TRBV27
CASSVNWDRDIDYGYTF TGTGCCAGCAGCGTAAACTGGGACAGGGATATCGACTATGGCTACACCTTC TRBD1 - TRBJ1-2 TRBV11-2
CASSFSGGGQEAQYF TGTGCCAGCAGTTTTAGCGGGGGGGGCCAAGAGGCCCAGTACTTC TRBD2 - TRBJ2-5 TRBV25-1
CASSDGEAFF TGTGCCAGCAGCGACGGGGAAGCTTTCTTT - - TRBJ1-1 TRBV7-2
CASSKGWLAGDLNTGELFF TGTGCCAGCAGCAAGGGGTGGCTAGCGGGGGACCTGAACACCGGGGAGCTGTTTTTT - - TRBJ2-2 TRBV21-1
CAIKGITNQPQHF TGTGCCATTAAGGGGATAACCAATCAGCCCCAGCATTTT - - TRBJ1-5 TRBV2
CASSSRPGDMNTEAFF TGTGCCAGCAGCTCCAGGCCGGGGGATATGAACACTGAAGCTTTCTTT - - TRBJ1-1 TRBV7-9
CSVGLAGGPGSYF TGCAGCGTCGGACTAGCGGGAGGTCCAGGTTCGTACTTC TRBD2 - TRBJ2-7 TRBV29-1
CASSLGRMGLAPAYEQYF TGTGCCAGCAGCTTAGGTCGTATGGGCCTAGCGCCAGCCTACGAGCAGTACTTC - once TRBJ2-7 TRBV7-8
CASRPSLGPSTDTQYF TGCGCCAGCAGACCGAGTCTGGGGCCGAGCACAGATACGCAGTATTTT - - TRBJ2-3 TRBV10-1
CASSRAGYYEQYF TGTGCCAGCTCACGGGCGGGATACTACGAGCAGTACTTC - few TRBJ2-7 TRBV18
CAWGAGGNRVGNQPQHF TGTGCCTGGGGGGCGGGGGGCAATCGGGTCGGCAATCAGCCCCAGCATTTT - - TRBJ1-5 TRBV30
CASPHSTGGSYEQYF TGTGCCAGCCCCCACTCTACAGGTGGGTCCTACGAGCAGTACTTC - - TRBJ2-7 TRBV28
CASSSALRVYEQYF TGTGCCAGCAGTTCGGCCCTCAGGGTCTACGAGCAGTACTTC - - TRBJ2-7 TRBV27
CASSLARGGEQFF TGTGCTAGCAGCTTAGCGCGGGGCGGTGAGCAGTTCTTC - few TRBJ2-1 TRBV7-7
CAISGDRPGANVLTF TGTGCCATCAGTGGCGACAGACCCGGGGCCAACGTCCTGACTTTC - - TRBJ2-6 TRBV10-3